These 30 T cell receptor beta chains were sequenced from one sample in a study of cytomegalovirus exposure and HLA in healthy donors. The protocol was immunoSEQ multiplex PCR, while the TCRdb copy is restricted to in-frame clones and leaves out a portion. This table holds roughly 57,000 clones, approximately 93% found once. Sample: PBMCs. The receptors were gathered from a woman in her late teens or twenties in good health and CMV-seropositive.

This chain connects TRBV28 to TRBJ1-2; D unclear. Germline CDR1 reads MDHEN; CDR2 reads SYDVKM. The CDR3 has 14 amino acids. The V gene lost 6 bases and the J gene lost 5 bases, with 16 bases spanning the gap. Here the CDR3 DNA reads TGTGCCAGCAGCAGCTGGAGGTCCGCTTATGGCTACACCTTC. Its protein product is CASSSWRSAYGYTF.

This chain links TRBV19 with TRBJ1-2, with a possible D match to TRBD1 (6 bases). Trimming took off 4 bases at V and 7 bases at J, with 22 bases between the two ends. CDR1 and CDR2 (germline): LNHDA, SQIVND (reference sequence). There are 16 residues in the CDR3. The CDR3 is CASSTGTWLNGAGYTF. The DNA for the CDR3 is TGTGCCAGTAGTACCGGGACATGGCTTAATGGTGCTGGCTACACCTTC.

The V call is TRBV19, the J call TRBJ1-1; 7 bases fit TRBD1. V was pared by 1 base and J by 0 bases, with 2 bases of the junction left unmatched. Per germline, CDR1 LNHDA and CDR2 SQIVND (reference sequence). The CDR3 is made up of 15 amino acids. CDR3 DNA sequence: TGTGCCAGTAGTATAGCTAGGGGGCTGAACACTGAAGCTTTCTTT. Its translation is CASSIARGLNTEAFF.

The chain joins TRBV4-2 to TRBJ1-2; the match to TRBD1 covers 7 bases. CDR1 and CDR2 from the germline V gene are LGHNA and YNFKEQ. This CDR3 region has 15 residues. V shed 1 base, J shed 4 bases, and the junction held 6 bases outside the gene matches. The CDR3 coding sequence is TGTGCCAGCAGCCAAGCTGAGGGGGCTACCTATGGCTACACCTTC. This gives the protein CASSQAEGATYGYTF.

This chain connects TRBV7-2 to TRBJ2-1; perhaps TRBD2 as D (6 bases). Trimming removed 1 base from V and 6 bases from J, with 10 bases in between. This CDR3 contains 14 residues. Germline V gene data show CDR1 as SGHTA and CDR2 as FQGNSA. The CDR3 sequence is CASSLDGGANEQFF. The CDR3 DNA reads TGTGCCAGCAGCTTAGACGGCGGGGCCAATGAGCAGTTCTTC.

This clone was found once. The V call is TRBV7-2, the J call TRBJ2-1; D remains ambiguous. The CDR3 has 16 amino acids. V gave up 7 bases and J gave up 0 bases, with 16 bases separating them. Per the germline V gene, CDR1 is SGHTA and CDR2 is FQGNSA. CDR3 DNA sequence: TGTGCCAGCACCCACCTGAGGAGCTCCTCCTACAATGAGCAGTTCTTC. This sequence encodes CASTHLRSSSYNEQFF.

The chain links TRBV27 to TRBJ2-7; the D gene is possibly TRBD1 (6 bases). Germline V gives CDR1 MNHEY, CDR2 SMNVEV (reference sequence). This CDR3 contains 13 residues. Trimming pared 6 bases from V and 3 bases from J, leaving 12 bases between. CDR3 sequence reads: CASRSGHSYEQYF. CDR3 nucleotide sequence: TGTGCCAGCAGGTCGGGACACAGCTACGAGCAGTACTTC.

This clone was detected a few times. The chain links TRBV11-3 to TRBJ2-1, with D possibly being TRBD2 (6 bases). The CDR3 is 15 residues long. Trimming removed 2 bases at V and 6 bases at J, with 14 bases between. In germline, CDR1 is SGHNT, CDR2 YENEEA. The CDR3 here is CASSLQGGGGNEQFF. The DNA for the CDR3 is TGTGCCAGCAGCTTACAGGGAGGTGGGGGCAATGAGCAGTTCTTC.

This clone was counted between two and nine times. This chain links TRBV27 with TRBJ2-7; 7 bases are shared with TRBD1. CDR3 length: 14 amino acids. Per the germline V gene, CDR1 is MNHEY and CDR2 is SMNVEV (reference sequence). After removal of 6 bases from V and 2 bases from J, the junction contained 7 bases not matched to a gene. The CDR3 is CASSRGGATYEQYF. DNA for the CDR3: TGTGCCAGCAGCCGAGGGGGCGCGACCTACGAGCAGTACTTC.

CDR3: CASSGQGLRYGYTF. CDR3 sequence (DNA): TGTGCCAGCAGTGGACAGGGCTTACGCTATGGCTACACCTTC. V usage is TRBV5-4 and J usage is TRBJ1-2, with TRBD1 matching 8 bases. Germline trimming cut 5 bases from V and 4 bases from J; bases unmatched to any gene: 7. The CDR3 is 14 residues long. In germline, CDR1 is SGHNT, CDR2 YYREEE (reference sequence).

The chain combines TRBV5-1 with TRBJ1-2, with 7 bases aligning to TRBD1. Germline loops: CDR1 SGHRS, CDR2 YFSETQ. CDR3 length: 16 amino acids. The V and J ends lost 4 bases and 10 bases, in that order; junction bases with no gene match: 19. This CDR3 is CASSLYPGTDIRAYTF. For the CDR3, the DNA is TGCGCCAGCAGCCTGTACCCGGGGACAGACATACGGGCCTACACCTTC.

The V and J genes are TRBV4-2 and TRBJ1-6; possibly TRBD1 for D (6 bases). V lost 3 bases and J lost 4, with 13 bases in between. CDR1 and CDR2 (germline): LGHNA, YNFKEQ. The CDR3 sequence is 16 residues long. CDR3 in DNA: TGTGCCAGCAGCCACACACAGGGAGATTATAATTCACCCCTCCACTTT. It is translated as CASSHTQGDYNSPLHF.

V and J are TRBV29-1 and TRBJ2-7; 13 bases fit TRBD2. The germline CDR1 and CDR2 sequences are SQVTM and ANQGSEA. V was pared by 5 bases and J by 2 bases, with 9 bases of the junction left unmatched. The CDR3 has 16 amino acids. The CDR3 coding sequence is TGCAGCGTTTTTCTACCTACTAGCGGGGGGGCCTACGAGCAGTACTTC. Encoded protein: CSVFLPTSGGAYEQYF.

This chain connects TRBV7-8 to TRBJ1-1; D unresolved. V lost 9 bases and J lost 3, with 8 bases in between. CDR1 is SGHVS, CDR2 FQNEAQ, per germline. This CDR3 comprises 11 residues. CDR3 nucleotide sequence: TGTGCCAGTCACTCGGACACTGAAGCTTTCTTT. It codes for CASHSDTEAFF.

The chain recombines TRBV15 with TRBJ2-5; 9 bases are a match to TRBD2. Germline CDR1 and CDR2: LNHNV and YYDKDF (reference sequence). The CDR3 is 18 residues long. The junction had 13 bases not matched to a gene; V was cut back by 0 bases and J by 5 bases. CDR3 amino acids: CATSRDWGSGGPGETQYF. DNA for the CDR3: TGTGCCACCAGCAGAGATTGGGGTAGCGGGGGCCCCGGGGAGACCCAGTACTTC.

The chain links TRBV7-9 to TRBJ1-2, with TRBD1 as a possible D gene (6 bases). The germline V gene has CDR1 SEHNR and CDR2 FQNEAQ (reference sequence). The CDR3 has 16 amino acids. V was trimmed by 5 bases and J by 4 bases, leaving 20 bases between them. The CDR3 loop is CASSPTAGGPIYGYTF. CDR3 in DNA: TGTGCCAGCAGCCCAACGGCGGGGGGCCCTATCTATGGCTACACCTTC.

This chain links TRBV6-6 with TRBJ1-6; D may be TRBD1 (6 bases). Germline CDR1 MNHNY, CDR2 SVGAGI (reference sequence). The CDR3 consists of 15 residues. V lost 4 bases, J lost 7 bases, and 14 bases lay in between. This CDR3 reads CASSSGARTNSPLHF. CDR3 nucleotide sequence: TGTGCCAGCAGTTCAGGGGCCAGGACGAATTCACCCCTCCACTTT.

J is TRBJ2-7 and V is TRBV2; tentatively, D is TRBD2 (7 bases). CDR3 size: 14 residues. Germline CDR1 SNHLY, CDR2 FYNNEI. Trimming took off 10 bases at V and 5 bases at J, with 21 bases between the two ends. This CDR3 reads CATSEGGRGNEQYF. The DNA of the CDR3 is TGTGCCACTTCTGAGGGGGGGCGAGGTAACGAGCAGTACTTC.

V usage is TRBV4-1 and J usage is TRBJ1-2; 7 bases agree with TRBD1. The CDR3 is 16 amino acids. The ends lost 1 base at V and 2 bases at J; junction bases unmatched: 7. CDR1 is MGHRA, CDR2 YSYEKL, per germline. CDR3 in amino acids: CASSQALTGINYGYTF. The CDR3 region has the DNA TGCGCCAGCAGCCAAGCCCTGACAGGGATCAACTATGGCTACACCTTC.

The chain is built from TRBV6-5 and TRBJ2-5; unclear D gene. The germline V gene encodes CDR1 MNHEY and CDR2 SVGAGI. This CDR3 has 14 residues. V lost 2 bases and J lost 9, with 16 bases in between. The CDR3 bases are TGTGCCAGCAGTTACGAACGGTCAGGCTTCGCCCAGTACTTC. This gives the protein CASSYERSGFAQYF.

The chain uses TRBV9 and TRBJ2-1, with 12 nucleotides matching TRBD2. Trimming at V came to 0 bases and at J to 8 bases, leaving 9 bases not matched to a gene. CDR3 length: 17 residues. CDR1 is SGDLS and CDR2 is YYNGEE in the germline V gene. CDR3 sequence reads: CASSVVASGGAFYEQFF. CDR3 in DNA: TGTGCCAGCAGCGTAGTAGCTAGCGGGGGGGCCTTCTATGAGCAGTTCTTC.

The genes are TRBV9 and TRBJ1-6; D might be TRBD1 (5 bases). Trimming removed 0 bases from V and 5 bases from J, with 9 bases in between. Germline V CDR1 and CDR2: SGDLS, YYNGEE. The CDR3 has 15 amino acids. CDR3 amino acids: CASSVEGMNNSPLHF. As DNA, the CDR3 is TGTGCCAGCAGCGTAGAGGGGATGAATAATTCACCCCTCCACTTT.

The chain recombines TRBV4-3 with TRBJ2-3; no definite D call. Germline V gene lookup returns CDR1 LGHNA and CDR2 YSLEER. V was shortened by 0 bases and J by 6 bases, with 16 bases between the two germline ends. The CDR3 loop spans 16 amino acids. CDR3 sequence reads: CASSQDLAGSWDTQYF. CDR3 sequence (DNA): TGCGCCAGCAGCCAAGATCTTGCAGGCTCGTGGGATACGCAGTATTTT.

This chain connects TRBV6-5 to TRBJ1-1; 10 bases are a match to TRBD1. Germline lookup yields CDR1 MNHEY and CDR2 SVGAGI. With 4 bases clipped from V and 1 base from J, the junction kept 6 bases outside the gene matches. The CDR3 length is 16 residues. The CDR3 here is CASSSWTGGANTEAFF. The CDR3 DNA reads TGTGCCAGCAGTTCATGGACAGGGGGGGCGAACACTGAAGCTTTCTTT.

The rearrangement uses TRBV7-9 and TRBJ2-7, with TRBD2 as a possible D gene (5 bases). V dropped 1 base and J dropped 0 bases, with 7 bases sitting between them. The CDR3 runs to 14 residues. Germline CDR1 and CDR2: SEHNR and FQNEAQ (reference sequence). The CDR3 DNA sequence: TGTGCCAGCAGCTTAGTTGAGGGCTCCTACGAGCAGTACTTC. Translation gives CASSLVEGSYEQYF.

The CDR3 DNA reads as TGCGCCAGCAGCCAGGTCGGGACTAGCGGGGGACCCTACTACAATGAGCAGTTCTTC. Its protein is CASSQVGTSGGPYYNEQFF. The chain combines TRBV4-1 with TRBJ2-1, with TRBD2 identical over 14 bases. Trimming took 3 bases from V and 3 from J; bases not matched to a gene: 10. The germline gives CDR1 MGHRA, CDR2 YSYEKL. CDR3 length: 19 residues.

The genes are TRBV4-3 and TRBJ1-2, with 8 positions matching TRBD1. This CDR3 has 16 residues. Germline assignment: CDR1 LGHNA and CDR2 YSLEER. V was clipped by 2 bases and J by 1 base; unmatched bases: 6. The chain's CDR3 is CASSQRGTGSNYGYTF. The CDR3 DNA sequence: TGCGCCAGCAGCCAAAGGGGGACAGGAAGTAACTATGGCTACACCTTC.

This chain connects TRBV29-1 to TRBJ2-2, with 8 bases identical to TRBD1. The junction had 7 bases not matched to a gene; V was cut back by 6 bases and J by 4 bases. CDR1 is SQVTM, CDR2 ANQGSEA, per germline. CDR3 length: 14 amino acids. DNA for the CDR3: TGCAGCGTGCGTGTAGACAGGGGCACCGGGGAGCTGTTTTTT. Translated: CSVRVDRGTGELFF.

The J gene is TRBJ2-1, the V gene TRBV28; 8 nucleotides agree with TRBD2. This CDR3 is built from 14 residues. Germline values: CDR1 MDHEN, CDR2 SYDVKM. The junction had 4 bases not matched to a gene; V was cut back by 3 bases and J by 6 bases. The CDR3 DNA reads TGTGCCAGCAGTTTCCGGGGGGGCCTCAATGAGCAGTTCTTC. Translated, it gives CASSFRGGLNEQFF.

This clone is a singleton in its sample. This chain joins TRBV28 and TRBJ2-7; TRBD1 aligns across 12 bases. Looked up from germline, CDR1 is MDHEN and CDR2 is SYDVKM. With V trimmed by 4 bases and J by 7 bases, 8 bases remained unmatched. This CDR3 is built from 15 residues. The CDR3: CASSSPGQGAGEQYF. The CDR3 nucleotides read TGTGCCAGCAGTTCGCCGGGACAGGGGGCGGGGGAGCAGTACTTC.